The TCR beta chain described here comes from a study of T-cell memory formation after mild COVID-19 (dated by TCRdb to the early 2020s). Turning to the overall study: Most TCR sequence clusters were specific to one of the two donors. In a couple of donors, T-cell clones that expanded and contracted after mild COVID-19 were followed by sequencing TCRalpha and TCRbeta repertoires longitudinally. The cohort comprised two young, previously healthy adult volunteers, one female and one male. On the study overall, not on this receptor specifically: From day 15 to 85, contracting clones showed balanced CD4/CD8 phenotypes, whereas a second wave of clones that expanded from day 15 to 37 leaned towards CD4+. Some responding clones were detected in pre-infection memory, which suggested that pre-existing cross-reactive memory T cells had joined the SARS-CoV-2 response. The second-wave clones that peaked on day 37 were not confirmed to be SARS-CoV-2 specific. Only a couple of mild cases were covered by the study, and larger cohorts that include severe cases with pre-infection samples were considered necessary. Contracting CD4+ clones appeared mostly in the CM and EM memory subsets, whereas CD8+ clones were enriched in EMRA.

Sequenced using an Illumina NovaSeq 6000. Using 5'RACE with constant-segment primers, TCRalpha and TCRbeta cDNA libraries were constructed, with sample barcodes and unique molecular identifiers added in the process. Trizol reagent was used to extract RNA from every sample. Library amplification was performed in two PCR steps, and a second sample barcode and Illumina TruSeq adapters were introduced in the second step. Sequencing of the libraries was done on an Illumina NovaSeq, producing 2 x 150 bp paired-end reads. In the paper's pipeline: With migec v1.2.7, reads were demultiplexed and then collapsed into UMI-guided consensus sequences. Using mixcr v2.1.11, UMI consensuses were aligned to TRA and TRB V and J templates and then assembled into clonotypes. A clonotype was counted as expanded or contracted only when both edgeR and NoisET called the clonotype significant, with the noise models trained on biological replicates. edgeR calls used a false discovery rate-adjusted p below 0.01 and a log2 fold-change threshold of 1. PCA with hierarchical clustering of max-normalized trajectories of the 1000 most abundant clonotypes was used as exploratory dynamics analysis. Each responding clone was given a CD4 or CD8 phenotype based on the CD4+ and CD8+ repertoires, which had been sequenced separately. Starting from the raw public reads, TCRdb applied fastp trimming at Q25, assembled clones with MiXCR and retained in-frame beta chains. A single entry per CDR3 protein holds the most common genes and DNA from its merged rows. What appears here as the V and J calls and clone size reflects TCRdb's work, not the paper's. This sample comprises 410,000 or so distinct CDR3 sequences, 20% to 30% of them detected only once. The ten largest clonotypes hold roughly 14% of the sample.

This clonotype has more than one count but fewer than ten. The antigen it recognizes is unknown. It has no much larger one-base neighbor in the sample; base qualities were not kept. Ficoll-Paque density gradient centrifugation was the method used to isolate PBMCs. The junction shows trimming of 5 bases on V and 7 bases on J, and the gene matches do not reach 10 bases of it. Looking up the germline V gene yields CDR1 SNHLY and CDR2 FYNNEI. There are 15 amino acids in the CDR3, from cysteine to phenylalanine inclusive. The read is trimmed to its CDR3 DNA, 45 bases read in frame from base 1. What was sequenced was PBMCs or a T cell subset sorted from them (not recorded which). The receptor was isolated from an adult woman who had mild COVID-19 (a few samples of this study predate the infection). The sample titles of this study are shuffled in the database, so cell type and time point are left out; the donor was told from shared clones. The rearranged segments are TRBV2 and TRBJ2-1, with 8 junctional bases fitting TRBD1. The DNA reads TGTGCCAGCAGTAGAACGGACAGGGTTGGAAATGAGCAGTTCTTC. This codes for CASSRTDRVGNEQFF.